These 22 T cell receptor beta chains originate from one sample sequenced in a study of blood T cell repertoires in COVID-19. The method was immunoSEQ multiplex PCR; TCRdb's version includes in-frame clones alone and lacks a portion of them. The sample carries around 80,000 clones, about four fifths recorded once. The sample was peripheral blood. These receptors were taken from a woman at least 80 years old with active or convalescent COVID-19.

The chain is built from TRBV2 and TRBJ2-1, with D possibly TRBD2 on 6 matching bases. Germline V lookup: CDR1 SNHLY, CDR2 FYNNEI. The ends were cut back, 4 bases at V and 3 bases at J, with 16 bases in the middle. The CDR3 is 16 residues long. CDR3 amino acids: CASSGSWDSVYNEQFF. In DNA form, the CDR3 reads TGTGCCAGCAGTGGCTCCTGGGACTCCGTCTACAATGAGCAGTTCTTC. The whole variable domain, remainder taken from reference TRBV2 and TRBJ2-1, is EPEVTQTPSHQVTQMGQEVILRCVPISNHLYFYWYRQILGQKVEFLVSFYNNEISEKSEIFDDQFSVERPDGSNFTLKIRSTKLEDSAMYFCASSGSWDSVYNEQFFGPGTRLTVL.

The chain employs TRBV3-1 (or the pseudogene TRBV3-2) and TRBJ1-5; TRBD1 aligns across 7 bases. Germline CDR1 reads LGHDT; CDR2 reads YNNKEL (reference sequence). Trimming took 0 bases from V and 9 from J; bases not matched to a gene: 11. This CDR3 is 16 amino acids long. Here the CDR3 reads CASSQDTGQAPGPQHF. The CDR3, as DNA: TGTGCCAGCAGCCAAGACACCGGACAGGCCCCCGGGCCCCAGCATTTT.

V gene TRBV5-6 combines with J gene TRBJ2-3, with D perhaps TRBD1 (5 bases). Deletions cut 7 bases from V and 2 bases from J, with 11 bases between. CDR3 length: 13 amino acids. Germline V gives CDR1 SGHDT, CDR2 YYEEEE. This chain's CDR3 is CASGRGFTDTQYF. In DNA form, the CDR3 reads TGTGCCAGCGGAAGGGGATTCACAGATACGCAGTATTTT.

The chain joins TRBV12-3 or TRBV12-4 to TRBJ1-1; D unresolved. The CDR3 loop spans 13 amino acids. V was trimmed by 2 bases and J by 2 bases, leaving 6 bases between them. In DNA, the CDR3 is TGTGCCAGCAGTTTACTCCGTAACACTGAAGCTTTCTTT. Protein: CASSLLRNTEAFF.

The chain uses TRBV10-2 and TRBJ2-1; D is ambiguous. V dropped 4 bases and J dropped 5 bases, with 9 bases sitting between them. CDR1 is WSHSY and CDR2 is SAAADI in the germline V gene. The CDR3 extends over 13 amino acids. In nucleotides, the CDR3 is TGCGCCAGCAGTGTGGTCCAGAACAATGAGCAGTTCTTC. Amino acids: CASSVVQNNEQFF.

This clone was seen only once. The chain is built from TRBV15 and TRBJ2-3; tentatively, D is TRBD1 (5 bases). The CDR3 has 15 amino acids. Trimming left V 0 bases short and J 4 bases short, with 11 bases between. Germline CDR1 and CDR2: LNHNV and YYDKDF (reference sequence). In nucleotides, the CDR3 is TGTGCCACCAGCAGAGATCAGGGTAACGCAGATACGCAGTATTTT. Encoded protein: CATSRDQGNADTQYF.

The rearrangement joins TRBV4-3 to TRBJ1-2; weak D call: TRBD1 (5 bases). CDR3 size: 15 residues. The V end was cut by 0 bases, the J end by 5 bases, with 13 bases between. Germline CDR1 LGHNA, CDR2 YSLEER. As DNA, the CDR3 is TGCGCCAGCAGCCAAGAATGGGGGGAAGGTTATGGCTACACCTTC. It codes for CASSQEWGEGYGYTF.

The chain recombines TRBV19 with TRBJ1-6, with a weak D call TRBD1 (6 bases). CDR1 and CDR2 from the germline V gene are LNHDA and SQIVND (reference sequence). CDR3 length equals 14 residues. Between the trimmed V and J ends, which lost 3 bases and 9 bases, there was a span of 12 bases. The CDR3: CASSIRTRGSPLHF. The CDR3 DNA is TGTGCCAGTAGTATTCGGACCAGGGGTTCACCCCTCCACTTT. Full variable domain (outside the CDR3, taken from reference TRBV19 and TRBJ1-6): DGGITQSPKYLFRKEGQNVTLSCEQNLNHDAMYWYRQDPGQGLRLIYYSQIVNDFQKGDIAEGYSVSREKKESFPLTVTSAQKNPTAFYLCASSIRTRGSPLHFGNGTRLTVT.

The genes are TRBV29-1 and TRBJ2-5, with no clear D. Germline CDR1 SQVTM, CDR2 ANQGSEA. V was clipped by 7 bases and J by 4 bases, with 4 bases between them. This CDR3 contains 9 residues. CDR3 nucleotide sequence: TGCAGCGCCGGAGAGACCCAGTACTTC. Encoded protein: CSAGETQYF.

This chain links TRBV19 with TRBJ1-4; D is unclear. CDR1 LNHDA and CDR2 SQIVND come from the germline V gene (reference sequence). This CDR3 contains 14 residues. V was trimmed by 6 bases and J by 4 bases, leaving 12 bases between them. DNA for the CDR3: TGTGCCAGTAGCCCGGTAGGAGGTAATGAAAAACTGTTTTTT. This gives the protein CASSPVGGNEKLFF.

CDR3 sequence (DNA): TGTGCCAGCAGTTACGCGGGAGGGCAGCCCCAGCATTTT. Protein: CASSYAGGQPQHF. The V gene is TRBV6-2 or TRBV6-3, the J gene TRBJ1-5; D not certain. With 2 bases removed from V and 7 bases from J, the gap between germline ends came to 9 bases. CDR1 MNHEY and CDR2 SVGEGT come from the germline V gene. The CDR3 contains 13 residues.

The chain employs TRBV6-5 and TRBJ1-2, with TRBD1 matching 7 bases. Germline V gene data show CDR1 as MNHEY and CDR2 as SVGAGI. Trimming cost V 6 bases and J 2 bases; bases outside gene matches: 6. The CDR3 is made up of 14 amino acids. The DNA for the CDR3 is TGTGCCAGCAGGGGGGGACAGCCGAACTATGGCTACACCTTC. Its translation is CASRGGQPNYGYTF.

This clone occurred a few times. The chain employs TRBV14 and TRBJ2-7, with 9 bases matching TRBD2. Trimming removed 1 base from V and 7 bases from J; junction bases left unmatched: 8. The CDR3 consists of 15 residues. Germline lookup yields CDR1 SGHDN and CDR2 FVKESK. This CDR3 is CASSQVGLALREQYF. CDR3 sequence (DNA): TGTGCCAGCAGCCAAGTGGGACTAGCCTTACGGGAGCAGTACTTC.

This clone has just one count. V usage is TRBV2 and J usage is TRBJ2-3; TRBD1 matches 7 bases. The CDR3 length is 15 residues. In germline, CDR1 is SNHLY, CDR2 FYNNEI. Trimming at V came to 5 bases and at J to 0 bases, leaving 5 bases not matched to a gene. CDR3 sequence reads: CASSTRDSSTDTQYF. The CDR3 bases are TGTGCCAGCAGTACCCGGGACAGCAGCACAGATACGCAGTATTTT.

The V call is TRBV7-2, the J call TRBJ2-7; D may be TRBD2 (5 bases). V was pared by 6 bases and J by 0 bases, with 15 bases between. The length of the CDR3 is 15 residues. The germline CDR1 and CDR2 sequences are SGHTA and FQGNSA. The CDR3 protein is CASRYTTGFSYEQYF. DNA of the CDR3: TGTGCCAGCAGATATACGACGGGGTTCTCCTACGAGCAGTACTTC.

The V gene is TRBV7-8, the J gene TRBJ1-5; 7 bases agree with TRBD1. The CDR3 has 14 residues. V lost 5 bases and J lost 1; bases outside the gene matches: 2. Germline V CDR1 and CDR2: SGHVS, FQNEAQ. The CDR3: CASSTTGSNQPQHF. In nucleotides, the CDR3 is TGTGCCAGCAGCACGACAGGGAGCAATCAGCCCCAGCATTTT.

The chain combines TRBV20-1 with TRBJ2-3; maybe TRBD2 (6 bases). The germline CDR1 and CDR2 sequences are DFQATT and SNEGSKA (reference sequence). The CDR3 has 11 residues. V shed 6 bases and J shed 5 bases, with 9 bases lying between them. The CDR3 protein is CSARGLDTQYF. DNA for the CDR3: TGCAGTGCGCGGGGATTAGATACGCAGTATTTT.

The J gene is TRBJ2-1, the V gene TRBV27, with D perhaps matching TRBD1 (6 bases). Looked up from germline, CDR1 is MNHEY and CDR2 is SMNVEV (reference sequence). Trimming shortened V by 1 base and J by 8 bases, and 12 bases separated the two germline ends. This CDR3 is built from 14 residues. The CDR3 DNA follows: TGTGCCAGCAGTTTATTTTCAGGGGCGGATGAGCAGTTCTTC. Protein: CASSLFSGADEQFF.

This clone has a single count. V is TRBV15 and J is TRBJ2-7, with 7 bases that match TRBD1. Germline CDR1 is LNHNV and CDR2 is YYDKDF (reference sequence). The trim removed 7 bases at V and 3 bases at J, leaving 6 bases unmatched. The CDR3 is made up of 13 amino acids. The chain's CDR3 is CATTGTDSYEQYF. In DNA form, the CDR3 reads TGTGCCACCACCGGGACAGATAGCTACGAGCAGTACTTC.

The V and J genes are TRBV28 and TRBJ2-1; D ambiguous. In germline, CDR1 is MDHEN, CDR2 SYDVKM. Trimming shortened V by 8 bases and J by 6 bases, and 20 bases separated the two germline ends. The CDR3 covers 15 residues. The CDR3 region is CASQTSRYPGNEQFF. The CDR3 bases are TGTGCCAGCCAAACTTCTCGATACCCTGGCAATGAGCAGTTCTTC.

The chain carries TRBV7-2 and TRBJ2-1, with 11 bases that match TRBD2. CDR3 length: 11 amino acids. Germline assignment: CDR1 SGHTA and CDR2 FQGNSA. V shed 6 bases and J 12 bases; nucleotides not matched to a gene: 1. Here the CDR3 reads CASRLAGGQFF. CDR3 bases: TGTGCCAGCAGGCTAGCGGGGGGGCAGTTCTTC.

CDR3 bases: TGTGCCAGCAGCACGAGGGACAGAATGAACACTGAAGCTTTCTTT. Translated, it gives CASSTRDRMNTEAFF. The chain has TRBV5-4 and TRBJ1-1; 7 bases map to TRBD1. Germline assignment: CDR1 SGHNT and CDR2 YYREEE (reference sequence). The CDR3 loop spans 15 amino acids. With V trimmed by 4 bases and J by 0 bases, 6 bases remained unmatched. The full variable domain, completed using reference TRBV5-4 and TRBJ1-1, is ETGVTQSPTHLIKTRGQQVTLRCSSQSGHNTVSWYQQALGQGPQFIFQYYREEENGRGNFPPRFSGLQFPNYSSELNVNALELDDSALYLCASSTRDRMNTEAFFGQGTRLTVV.